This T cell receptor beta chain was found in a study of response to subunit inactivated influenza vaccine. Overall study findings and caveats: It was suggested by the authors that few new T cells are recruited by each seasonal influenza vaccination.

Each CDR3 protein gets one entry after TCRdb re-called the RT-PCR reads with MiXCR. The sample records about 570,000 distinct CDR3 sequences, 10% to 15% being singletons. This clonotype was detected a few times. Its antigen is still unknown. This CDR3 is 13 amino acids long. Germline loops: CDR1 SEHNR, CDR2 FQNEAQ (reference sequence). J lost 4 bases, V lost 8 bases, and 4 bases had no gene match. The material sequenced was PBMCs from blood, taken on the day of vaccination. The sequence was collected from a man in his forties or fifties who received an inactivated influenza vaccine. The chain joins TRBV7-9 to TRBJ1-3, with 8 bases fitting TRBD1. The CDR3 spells CASDQGAGNTIYF. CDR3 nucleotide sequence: TGTGCCAGCGATCAGGGGGCCGGAAACACCATATATTTT.